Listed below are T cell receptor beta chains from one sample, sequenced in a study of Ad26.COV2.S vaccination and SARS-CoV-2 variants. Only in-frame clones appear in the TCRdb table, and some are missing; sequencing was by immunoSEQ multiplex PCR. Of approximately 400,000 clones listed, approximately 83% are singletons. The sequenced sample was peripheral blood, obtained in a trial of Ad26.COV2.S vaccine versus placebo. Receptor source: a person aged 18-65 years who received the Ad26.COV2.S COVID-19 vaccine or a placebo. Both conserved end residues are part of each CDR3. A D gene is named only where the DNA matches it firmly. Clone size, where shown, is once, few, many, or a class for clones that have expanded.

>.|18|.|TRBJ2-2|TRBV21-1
CASISTYLTPANTGELFF
TGTGCCAGCATTTCAACCTATCTTACGCCCGCGAACACCGGGGAGCTGTTTTTT
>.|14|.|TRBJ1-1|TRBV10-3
CAIRDLRTGSEAFF
TGTGCCATCAGAGACCTAAGGACGGGCTCTGAAGCTTTCTTT
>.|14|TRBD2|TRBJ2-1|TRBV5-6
CASSFGSGLNEQFF
TGTGCCAGCAGCTTTGGTAGCGGGTTGAATGAGCAGTTCTTC
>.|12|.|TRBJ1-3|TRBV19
CASSIAGNTIYF
TGTGCCAGTAGTATAGCAGGAAACACCATATATTTT
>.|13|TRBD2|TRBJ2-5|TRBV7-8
CASSRTSRETQYF
TGTGCCAGCAGCCGGACTAGTCGAGAGACCCAGTACTTC
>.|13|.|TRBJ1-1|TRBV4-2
CASSQDWGGEAFF
TGTGCCAGCAGCCAAGATTGGGGAGGTGAAGCTTTCTTT
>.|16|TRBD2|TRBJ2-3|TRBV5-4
CASSPHPGGDGDTQYF
TGTGCCAGCAGCCCTCACCCGGGGGGTGATGGGGATACGCAGTATTTT
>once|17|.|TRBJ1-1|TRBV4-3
CASSQDPRGLLNTEAFF
TGCGCCAGCAGCCAAGATCCCCGGGGGCTCTTGAACACTGAAGCTTTCTTT
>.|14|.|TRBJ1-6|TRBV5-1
CASTPGGNDSPLHF
TGCGCCAGCACCCCGGGGGGGAACGATTCACCCCTCCACTTT
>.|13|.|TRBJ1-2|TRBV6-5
CASSYGAGDGYTF
TGTGCCAGCAGTTACGGGGCAGGGGACGGCTACACCTTC
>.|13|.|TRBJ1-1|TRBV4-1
CASSYWENTEAFF
TGCGCCAGCAGCTATTGGGAGAACACTGAAGCTTTCTTT